Listed here are 20 T cell receptor beta chains from one sample, sequenced in a study of shared clonotypes between healthy human individuals. Only in-frame clones appear in the TCRdb table, and some are missing; sequencing was by immunoSEQ multiplex PCR. The sample records roughly 1,500,000 clones, 97% to 99% being singletons. The specimen sequenced was naive CD4+ T cells sorted from blood. The subset was: CD45RA+ positively selected. The receptors come from a man aged 25-45 years in good health.

This clone has a single count. This chain joins TRBV7-2 and TRBJ2-7; 10 positions agree with TRBD2. With V trimmed by 8 bases and J by 6 bases, 10 bases remained unmatched. CDR3 size: 14 residues. The germline V gene encodes CDR1 SGHTA and CDR2 FQGNSA. CDR3: CASCPSGRLGEQYF. Here the CDR3 DNA reads TGTGCCAGCTGCCCTAGCGGGAGATTGGGCGAGCAGTACTTC.

The genes are TRBV18 and TRBJ2-2; the match to TRBD1 covers 7 bases. Germline CDR1 and CDR2: KGHSH and LQKENI. After removal of 5 bases from V and 4 bases from J, the junction contained 10 bases not matched to a gene. The CDR3 runs 16 residues. The CDR3 bases are TGTGCCAGCTCAAACACCCGGGACAGCCTCACCGGGGAGCTGTTTTTT. Encoded protein: CASSNTRDSLTGELFF.

V and J are TRBV11-2 and TRBJ2-7, with D possibly matching TRBD2 (5 bases). Between the trimmed V and J ends, which lost 5 bases and 3 bases, there was a span of 14 bases. Germline V CDR1 and CDR2: SGHAT, FQNNGV. The CDR3 is 14 amino acids. The CDR3 sequence is CASSPGTSFYEQYF. In nucleotides, the CDR3 is TGTGCCAGCAGCCCAGGTACTAGTTTCTACGAGCAGTACTTC.

J is TRBJ1-4 and V is TRBV5-4, with 8 bases fitting TRBD1. Germline-derived CDR1 and CDR2 are SGHNT and YYREEE (reference sequence). The V segment lost 2 bases and the J segment 5 bases; nucleotides outside the gene matches: 5. There are 15 residues in the CDR3. The CDR3 DNA follows: TGTGCCAGCAGCTTAGGACAGGGAAACAATGAAAAACTGTTTTTT. This translates into CASSLGQGNNEKLFF.

The chain employs TRBV11-1 and TRBJ2-1; D might be TRBD1 (6 bases). The V gene's germline CDR1 is SGHAT and CDR2 FQDESV (reference sequence). The CDR3 contains 13 residues. V was shortened by 6 bases and J by 13 bases, with 19 bases between the two germline ends. The CDR3 loop is CASRGSRDMTQFF. In DNA, the CDR3 is TGTGCCAGCAGGGGTTCCCGGGACATGACCCAGTTCTTC.

In this sample, this clone turned up once. The sample has other DNA sequences that encode this CDR3 too. The genes are TRBV7-9 and TRBJ2-7, with D maybe TRBD2 (6 bases). Germline V CDR1 and CDR2: SEHNR, FQNEAQ (reference sequence). This CDR3 comprises 13 residues. Trimming took 5 bases from V and 1 from J, leaving 9 bases between them. The CDR3 reads CASSRDSSYEQYF. In DNA, the CDR3 is TGTGCCAGCAGCAGGGACTCTTCCTACGAGCAGTACTTC.

The chain uses TRBV7-8 and TRBJ2-2; tentative D call: TRBD1 (5 bases). With 5 bases removed from V and 4 bases from J, the gap between germline ends came to 14 bases. The length of the CDR3 is 15 residues. The germline V gene encodes CDR1 SGHVS and CDR2 FQNEAQ. CDR3 region: CASSRQGASTGELFF. CDR3 nucleotides: TGTGCCAGCAGCCGGCAGGGCGCGAGCACCGGGGAGCTGTTTTTT. Filled out from reference TRBV7-8 and TRBJ2-2, the complete variable domain reads GAGVSQSPRYKVAKRGQDVALRCDPISGHVSLFWYQQALGQGPEFLTYFQNEAQLDKSGLPSDRFFAERPEGSVSTLKIQRTQQEDSAVYLCASSRQGASTGELFFGEGSRLTVL.

The J gene is TRBJ2-7, the V gene TRBV2; no clear D. Germline V gene data show CDR1 as SNHLY and CDR2 as FYNNEI. V was cut by 6 bases and J by 1 base, with 13 bases left in between. This CDR3 comprises 14 residues. CDR3 region: CASRDPRPSYEQYF. The CDR3 DNA follows: TGTGCCAGCAGAGATCCTCGACCTTCCTACGAGCAGTACTTC.

The V call is TRBV19, the J call TRBJ2-2; D is possibly TRBD1 (5 bases). V lost 3 bases to trimming and J lost 4 bases, with 15 bases between them. Per germline, CDR1 LNHDA and CDR2 SQIVND (reference sequence). This CDR3 region has 16 residues. In DNA, the CDR3 is TGTGCCAGTAGTATTCCGCAGGGTAGGAGCACCGGGGAGCTGTTTTTT. It yields the protein CASSIPQGRSTGELFF.

The chain combines TRBV6-5 with TRBJ2-2, with 8 bases identical to TRBD2. V lost 7 bases, J lost 6 bases, and 7 bases stayed unmatched. CDR1 and CDR2 from the germline V gene are MNHEY and SVGAGI. The CDR3 has 14 amino acids. CDR3 residues: CASTGLRGAGELFF. The DNA for the CDR3 is TGTGCCAGCACCGGCTTGCGGGGGGCCGGGGAGCTGTTTTTT.

This chain connects TRBV5-6 to TRBJ2-1, with D perhaps matching TRBD1 or TRBD2 (5 bases each). V lost 5 bases, J lost 6 bases, and 21 bases lay in between. CDR3 size: 16 residues. The germline V gene has CDR1 SGHDT and CDR2 YYEEEE. The CDR3 DNA reads as TGTGCCAGCAGTTACGACCGGGGCAGGGTGACCAATGAGCAGTTCTTC. Its protein product is CASSYDRGRVTNEQFF.

This clone was seen only once. The chain employs TRBV6-5 and TRBJ1-2; D may be TRBD1 (5 bases). CDR1 and CDR2 from the germline V gene are MNHEY and SVGAGI. Trimming took off 6 bases at V and 3 bases at J, with 14 bases between the two ends. The CDR3 loop spans 14 amino acids. In nucleotides, the CDR3 is TGTGCCAGCAGCCAGACAGTAGGACACTATGGCTACACCTTC. This codes for CASSQTVGHYGYTF.

The chain has TRBV27 and TRBJ2-5, with TRBD2 matching over 8 bases. Germline values: CDR1 MNHEY, CDR2 SMNVEV (reference sequence). V lost 4 bases and J lost 1; bases outside the gene matches: 5. This CDR3 region has 15 residues. The CDR3 protein is CASSWLAGTQETQYF. CDR3 coding DNA: TGTGCCAGCAGTTGGTTAGCGGGAACCCAAGAGACCCAGTACTTC.

The chain uses TRBV18 and TRBJ2-7; D gene unclear. The CDR3 has 12 residues. Trimming removed 5 bases from V and 2 bases from J, with 7 bases in between. Germline V gene sequence: CDR1 KGHSH, CDR2 LQKENI. Written as DNA, the CDR3 is TGTGCCAGCTCATCCCCTCCCTACGAGCAGTACTTC. Protein product: CASSSPPYEQYF.

This clone was seen just once. The chain joins TRBV7-2 to TRBJ1-1; 7 bases match TRBD1. Germline CDR1 and CDR2: SGHTA and FQGNSA. The CDR3 contains 14 residues. J was trimmed by 1 base and V by 1 base; bases with no gene match: 0. The DNA of the CDR3 is TGTGCCAGCAGCTTAGGGGACAGGAACACTGAAGCTTTCTTT. Translation: CASSLGDRNTEAFF.

J is TRBJ2-4 and V is TRBV10-2; D is uncertain. Looked up from germline, CDR1 is WSHSY and CDR2 is SAAADI. V gave up 0 bases and J gave up 0 bases, with 6 bases separating them. The CDR3 is 15 residues long. CDR3 residues: CASSESTPAKNIQYF. The CDR3 coding sequence is TGCGCCAGCAGTGAGTCGACCCCAGCCAAAAACATTCAGTACTTC.

This sequence joins TRBV19 and TRBJ1-5, with D possibly being TRBD1 (6 bases). V lost 8 bases to trimming and J lost 4 bases, with 21 bases between them. Germline loops: CDR1 LNHDA, CDR2 SQIVND (reference sequence). The CDR3 is 16 amino acids. The CDR3 here is CASSSKVGTPNQPQHF. The CDR3 bases are TGTGCCAGTTCGTCTAAAGTCGGGACACCTAATCAGCCCCAGCATTTT.

The CDR3 reads CASSPLQQNTGELFF. CDR3 DNA sequence: TGTGCCAGCTCACCACTACAGCAAAACACCGGGGAGCTGTTTTTT. The chain uses TRBV18 and TRBJ2-2; D is unclear. The CDR3 extends over 15 amino acids. Germline loops: CDR1 KGHSH, CDR2 LQKENI. Trimming took 1 base from V and 2 from J, leaving 8 bases between them.

As to this clone: At the DNA level, this CDR3 is encoded by other sequences in the same sample as well. The chain uses TRBV14 and TRBJ2-7, with unresolved D. V lost 3 bases and J lost 3, with 0 bases in between. Looked up from germline, CDR1 is SGHDN and CDR2 is FVKESK. This CDR3 comprises 10 residues. The CDR3, as DNA: TGTGCCAGCAGCCACTACGAGCAGTACTTC. It translates to CASSHYEQYF.

A single count supports this clone. This chain uses TRBV5-1 with TRBJ1-5, with 9 positions matching TRBD1. V gave up 1 base and J gave up 7 bases; unmatched junction bases: 6. The CDR3 spans 15 residues. Germline assignment: CDR1 SGHRS and CDR2 YFSETQ. The chain's CDR3 is CASSLLQGAGQPQHF. The CDR3 region has the DNA TGCGCCAGCAGCTTGCTACAGGGGGCAGGACAGCCCCAGCATTTT.